The 19 T cell receptor beta chains listed next were all sequenced from one sample in a study of stem cell transplantation in POMP-related autoinflammatory disease. Sequenced by immunoSEQ multiplex PCR; TCRdb stores in-frame clones only, minus some. Of more than 25,000 clones in the sample, around 90% were seen once. The material sequenced was CD4+ T cells from PBMCs, taken before stem cell transplantation. These receptor sequences come from a human donor with POMP-related autoinflammation and immune dysregulation (PRAID).

The J gene is TRBJ2-6, the V gene TRBV6-1; D unclear. The CDR3 is 15 amino acids. Germline CDR1 MNHNS, CDR2 SASEGT. Trimming shortened V by 4 bases and J by 0 bases, and 7 bases separated the two germline ends. The CDR3 DNA reads TGTGCCAGCAGTGCGACGGTCTCTGGGGCCAACGTCCTGACTTTC. It is translated as CASSATVSGANVLTF.

J is TRBJ2-5 and V is TRBV5-1; the D is unclear. V lost 4 bases to trimming and J lost 2 bases, with 9 bases between them. This CDR3 is built from 13 residues. In germline, CDR1 is SGHRS, CDR2 YFSETQ. CDR3 loop: CASSTPLQETQYF. For the CDR3, the DNA is TGCGCCAGCAGCACCCCTTTACAAGAGACCCAGTACTTC.

In its sample, this clone was seen once. V usage is TRBV4-2 and J usage is TRBJ2-1; a possible D gene is TRBD2 (5 bases). Germline V lookup: CDR1 LGHNA, CDR2 YNFKEQ. Trimming shortened V by 2 bases and J by 9 bases, and 8 bases separated the two germline ends. The CDR3 contains 12 residues. Written as DNA, the CDR3 is TGTGCCAGCAGCCAACCAGAGGGTGAGCAGTTCTTC. This translates into CASSQPEGEQFF.

The gene calls are TRBV5-1 and TRBJ1-5; D is unclear. The germline gives CDR1 SGHRS, CDR2 YFSETQ. With 2 bases removed from V and 4 bases from J, the gap between germline ends came to 7 bases. The CDR3 is 13 amino acids. The CDR3 sequence: CASSLLGNQPQHF. CDR3 coding DNA: TGCGCCAGCAGCTTATTAGGGAATCAGCCCCAGCATTTT.

The rearrangement joins TRBV11-2 to TRBJ2-1; 7 bases are a match to TRBD2. V lost 4 bases, J lost 3 bases, and 6 bases stayed unmatched. Germline V CDR1 and CDR2: SGHAT, FQNNGV. CDR3 length equals 15 residues. The CDR3 protein is CASSSSSGFYNEQFF. The DNA for the CDR3 is TGTGCCAGCAGCTCCTCTAGCGGATTCTACAATGAGCAGTTCTTC.

About this clone itself: The junction shows a germline mismatch at one end, possibly a read error. Here the CDR3 reads CASSLSGTGATSGDTQYF. In nucleotides, the CDR3 is TGTGCCAGCAGTCTATCGGGGACAGGGGCGACTAGCGGGGATACGCAGTATTTT. The chain links TRBV27 to TRBJ2-3; D might be TRBD1 or TRBD2, each matching 10 bases. The CDR3 is 18 residues long. The germline CDR1 and CDR2 sequences are MNHEY and SMNVEV (reference sequence).

V usage is TRBV6-1 and J usage is TRBJ2-2, with 7 positions matching TRBD1. CDR1 is MNHNS, CDR2 SASEGT, per germline. This CDR3 region has 13 residues. Unmatched junction bases numbered 2, after V lost 9 bases and J lost 1 base. CDR3 sequence (DNA): TGTGCCAGTAGGACAGGGAACACCGGGGAGCTGTTTTTT. Amino acids: CASRTGNTGELFF.

This clone was detected only once. The CDR3 bases are TGTGCCAGTAGTATAGATCTGCTAGCGGGGGGATACGAGCAGTACTTC. It is translated as CASSIDLLAGGYEQYF. The V call is TRBV19, the J call TRBJ2-7, with 11 bases that match TRBD2. With V trimmed by 0 bases and J by 4 bases, 5 bases remained unmatched. The CDR3 loop spans 16 amino acids. Germline V gene lookup returns CDR1 LNHDA and CDR2 SQIVND (reference sequence).

The V gene is TRBV6-1, the J gene TRBJ2-7, with a weak D call TRBD1 (5 bases). CDR3 length equals 13 residues. Germline loops: CDR1 MNHNS, CDR2 SASEGT. V shed 2 bases and J shed 5 bases, with 10 bases lying between them. CDR3 in DNA: TGTGCCAGCAGTGAAAGGGGATTCGACGAGCAGTACTTC. Residues: CASSERGFDEQYF.

V and J are TRBV21-1 and TRBJ2-7; the D call of TRBD1 is as the table states it, not checked on the DNA. TRBV21-1 constitutes a pseudogene. This CDR3 is built from 12 residues. CDR3 DNA: TGTGCCAGCAGCGTGGCCAGTTACGAGCAGTACTTC. It codes for CASSVASYEQYF.

This clone was seen a few times. The rearrangement joins TRBV20-1 to TRBJ1-1; a possible D gene is TRBD1 (5 bases). The V and J ends lost 4 bases and 7 bases respectively, with 10 bases between them. This CDR3 is 11 amino acids long. Germline V gene sequence: CDR1 DFQATT, CDR2 SNEGSKA (reference sequence). CDR3 bases: TGCAGTGCTACACCCGACAGTGAAGCTTTCTTT. Translating it yields CSATPDSEAFF.

The rearrangement links TRBV25-1 to TRBJ2-3; TRBD1 matches at 10 bases. Germline V gene sequence: CDR1 MGHDK, CDR2 SYGVNS. CDR3 length equals 15 residues. J lost 4 bases, V lost 9 bases, and 10 bases had no gene match. CDR3: CASSRRDRGSDTQYF. The CDR3 region has the DNA TGTGCCAGTTCACGAAGGGACAGGGGATCAGATACGCAGTATTTT. The full variable domain, with the rest looked up from reference TRBV25-1 and TRBJ2-3, is EADIYQTPRYLVIGTGKKITLECSQTMGHDKMYWYQQDPGMELHLIHYSYGVNSTEKGDLSSESTVSRIRTEHFPLTLESARPSHTSQYLCASSRRDRGSDTQYFGPGTRLTVL.

The chain couples TRBV5-4 to TRBJ1-2; TRBD1 aligns across 9 bases. The CDR3 sequence is 14 residues long. V lost 2 bases to trimming and J lost 7 bases; unmatched junction nucleotides: 6. Germline values: CDR1 SGHNT, CDR2 YYREEE (reference sequence). The CDR3 loop is CASSFRTGESGYTF. CDR3 nucleotides: TGTGCCAGCAGCTTCAGGACAGGGGAGAGTGGCTACACCTTC.

This sequence joins TRBV2 and TRBJ2-1; TRBD2 matches at 10 bases. The CDR3 has 16 amino acids. J was trimmed by 0 bases and V by 10 bases; bases with no gene match: 9. In germline, CDR1 is SNHLY, CDR2 FYNNEI. CDR3 in DNA: TGTGCCACCTTAAGACTAGCGGGTATCTCCTACAATGAGCAGTTCTTC. Encoded protein: CATLRLAGISYNEQFF.

The chain links TRBV11-2 to TRBJ2-7, with 7 bases lining up with TRBD2. The CDR3 extends over 14 amino acids. The germline gives CDR1 SGHAT, CDR2 FQNNGV. J gave up 3 bases and V 0 bases, and 2 bases lay outside the gene matches. The CDR3 nucleotides are TGTGCCAGCAGCTTAGAGCGGGGGAACTACGAGCAGTACTTC. As protein: CASSLERGNYEQYF.

The chain has TRBV19 and TRBJ2-3; tentative D call: TRBD2 (6 bases). The CDR3 loop spans 14 amino acids. Germline V CDR1 and CDR2: LNHDA, SQIVND (reference sequence). V gave up 6 bases and J gave up 0 bases, with 10 bases separating them. The CDR3 coding sequence is TGTGCCAGTAGAAGGCGGGAAAGCACAGATACGCAGTATTTT. Its translation is CASRRRESTDTQYF.

This chain connects TRBV6-1 to TRBJ1-1; D gene ambiguous. Trimming pared 8 bases from V and 0 bases from J, leaving 13 bases between. Germline loops: CDR1 MNHNS, CDR2 SASEGT. This CDR3 is 14 amino acids long. The CDR3 here is CASFRSRLNTEAFF. The CDR3 nucleotides are TGTGCCAGCTTTCGTTCCAGGTTGAACACTGAAGCTTTCTTT.

The gene calls are TRBV5-1 and TRBJ2-2; D not resolved. The CDR3 length is 16 residues. Germline V gene data show CDR1 as SGHRS and CDR2 as YFSETQ. V lost 0 bases, J lost 0 bases, and 9 bases lay in between. CDR3 nucleotide sequence: TGCGCCAGCAGCTTGGATAGGACCTCGAACACCGGGGAGCTGTTTTTT. This codes for CASSLDRTSNTGELFF.

The chain has TRBV5-1 and TRBJ1-4, with TRBD1 matching over 7 bases. With V trimmed by 4 bases and J by 0 bases, 0 bases remained unmatched. The CDR3 consists of 14 residues. Germline V gives CDR1 SGHRS, CDR2 YFSETQ. This chain's CDR3 is CASSDRATNEKLFF. The CDR3 region has the DNA TGCGCCAGCAGCGACAGGGCAACTAATGAAAAACTGTTTTTT.